This is a list of T cell receptor beta chains from one sample in a study of shared clonotypes between healthy human individuals. The assay was immunoSEQ multiplex PCR, and TCRdb's table has in-frame clones only and misses some. This table holds about 560,000 clones, around 77% found once. The sample was PBMCs. The receptors derive from a woman aged 40-49 years in good health. Some clones in this sample may be carry-over from other donors' samples. CDR3s leave out the opening cysteine and the closing phenylalanine or tryptophan. D genes are given only for firm matches.

CDR3 length,J gene,V gene,D gene,CDR3 protein
13,TRBJ1-1,TRBV6-5,-,ASSTTQGMNTEAF
17,TRBJ1-4,TRBV12-2,-,ASRPPPQGIISTNEKLF
12,TRBJ2-3,TRBV6-1,-,ASKKGRSTDTQY
14,TRBJ2-7,TRBV27,-,ASSLGPGTGSYEQY
13,TRBJ2-7,TRBV7-2,TRBD2,ASSSGLDTLYEQY
16,TRBJ2-1,TRBV7-9,-,ASSLDLGAYRSYNEQF
12,TRBJ2-2,TRBV28,-,ASRRPGITGELF
13,TRBJ2-1,TRBV11-3,TRBD2,ASSSALAAINEQF
12,TRBJ2-7,TRBV7-8,-,ASSLQRLSYEQY
12,TRBJ1-1,TRBV29-1,-,SVAKGGSNTEAF
13,TRBJ2-4,TRBV28,TRBD1,ASSDRGGSRDIQY
13,TRBJ2-7,TRBV18,-,ASSPSRQASYEQY
12,TRBJ2-4,TRBV6-5,-,AKQQGRFKNIQY
15,TRBJ1-2,TRBV4-1,TRBD1,ASSQENYGTGLEGYT
13,TRBJ2-7,TRBV5-1,TRBD1,ASSFPGTARNEQY
17,TRBJ2-2,TRBV18,-,ASSPPASYGASLAGELF
10,TRBJ2-7,TRBV7-9,-,ASIGITGEQY
14,TRBJ1-3,TRBV27,-,ASSFRQLISGNTIY
10,TRBJ2-2,TRBV28,-,ASNTVTGELF
12,TRBJ2-3,TRBV7-3,TRBD1,ASSQDRFTDTQY
10,TRBJ1-1,TRBV30,-,AWSRWGTEAF
13,TRBJ2-7,TRBV5-4,-,ASSLGRTNSYEQY
13,TRBJ2-1,TRBV11-2,-,ASSQSGPSYNEQF
12,TRBJ2-7,TRBV7-9,TRBD1,ASSLGTGVYEQY
12,TRBJ2-2,TRBV19,-,ASSGRENSGELF
16,TRBJ2-1,TRBV11-3,TRBD2,ASSLDPPGLAVYNEQF
14,TRBJ2-3,TRBV5-1,TRBD1,ASSLSPGGTTDTQY
13,TRBJ2-7,TRBV18,-,ASSPPSGSPYEQY
14,TRBJ2-5,TRBV27,-,ASSLRGLPLQETQY
12,TRBJ2-3,TRBV18,-,ASSPAYLGDTQY
9,TRBJ2-5,TRBV20-1,-,SARAQETQY
14,TRBJ2-5,TRBV11-2,-,ASSLEFLPGQETQY
12,TRBJ2-6,TRBV2,-,ASRRQAGGNVLT
13,TRBJ1-5,TRBV6-1,-,ASHQLRSSDQPQH
12,TRBJ2-3,TRBV6-6,-,ASSYIFSGDTQY
15,TRBJ2-3,TRBV7-9,TRBD2,ASTTPRTSGRAGTQY
11,TRBJ2-2,TRBV6-1,-,ASNQGDTGELF
14,TRBJ2-5,TRBV27,TRBD1,ASSSDRGQRWETQY
14,TRBJ1-3,TRBV19,-,ASSIGGLESGNTIY
14,TRBJ1-3,TRBV7-2,-,ASSLTQAISGNTIY
11,TRBJ2-7,TRBV28,-,ASTSRGPYEQY
12,TRBJ2-5,TRBV9,-,ASSPGPTQETQY
15,TRBJ2-2,TRBV5-6,-,ASSLELGKPNTGELF
12,TRBJ2-1,TRBV18,-,ASSPLGSYNEQF
9,TRBJ2-7,TRBV28,-,ASKSGNEQY
12,TRBJ2-3,TRBV6-1,-,ASSEWEDVDTQY
12,TRBJ2-7,TRBV11-2,TRBD2,ASSRGVDASEQY
14,TRBJ2-7,TRBV28,TRBD1,ASSPLDRASSYEQY
9,TRBJ2-7,TRBV2,-,ASRAVYEQY
14,TRBJ1-5,TRBV9,TRBD1,ASDRVAAYSNQPQH